What follows is one T cell receptor beta chain and its context. The germline gives CDR1 MNHNY, CDR2 SVGAGI (reference sequence). After removal of 5 bases from V and 6 bases from J, the junction contained 10 bases not matched to a gene. CDR3 length equals 15 residues. This entry is derived from a study of OX40 agonist ivuxolimab in advanced cancers. Sequencing was performed with immunoSEQ multiplex PCR; in TCRdb, only in-frame clones are kept and a portion is missing. Here the sample spans 95,000 to 150,000 clones, 92% being singletons. The sample was CD4+ or CD8+ T cells sorted from blood, taken in a trial of the OX40 agonist ivuxolimab. The V and J genes are TRBV6-6 and TRBJ2-1, with 7 bases that match TRBD2. This TCR came from an adult with an advanced solid tumor such as melanoma, head and neck, liver or kidney cancer. The CDR3 region has the DNA TGTGCCAGCAGTAGCGGAGGATCGGGGGGCAATGAGCAGTTCTTC. It translates to CASSSGGSGGNEQFF.